This T cell receptor (beta chain) was obtained from a study of T-cell memory formation after mild COVID-19. Study in general: TCR clusters were mostly donor specific.

One entry per CDR3 protein, called by TCRdb with MiXCR from the 5' RACE reads. The data contain roughly 300,000 distinct CDR3 sequences, 12% to 15% of them singletons. The table lists this clonotype with a few counts. This CDR3 spans 12 amino acids. V was shortened by 3 bases and J by 5 bases, with 7 bases between the two germline ends. Germline V gives CDR1 SGHDN, CDR2 FVKESK. This TCR was sampled from a man between 18 and 29 years old who had mild COVID-19 (a few samples of this study predate the infection). Cell type and time point are not known. The V call is TRBV14, the J call TRBJ2-5; maybe TRBD1 (5 bases). The sequenced material came from PBMCs or a T cell subset sorted from them (not recorded which). In DNA form, the CDR3 reads TGTGCCAGCAGCCAGTCAGGGGAGACCCAGTACTTC. Translated, it gives CASSQSGETQYF.